This TCR beta chain was recorded in a study of regulatory T cells in long-lasting Graves disease. CDR1 SGHKS and CDR2 YYEKEE come from the germline V gene (reference sequence). CDR3 size: 16 residues. The junction had 8 bases not matched to a gene; V was cut back by 0 bases and J by 5 bases. Time point here: persistent/refractory GD, antithyroid drugs over 5 years with positive TRAb. The TCR library used RNA extracted from PBMCs. Only a few counts were recorded for this clonotype. In building TCR beta libraries, iRepertoire HTBI primers were used together with Arm-PCR of CDR3 regions. TCRdb passed the multiplex PCR reads through MiXCR, listing each CDR3 protein once. The sample yields fewer than 400,000 distinct CDR3 sequences, about 18% seen once.

V usage is TRBV5-5 and J usage is TRBJ1-5; 7 bases are shared with TRBD1. The sequencing used peripheral blood mononuclear cells (PBMCs), collected when the disease was refractory, from a patient treated with antithyroid drugs. The TCR originated in a female donor with Graves disease. CDR3 sequence: CASSLVVRQGDQPQHF. CDR3 DNA: TGTGCCAGCAGCTTGGTCGTTCGGCAGGGGGATCAGCCCCAGCATTTT.